A selection of T cell receptor beta chains follows, all from one sample in a study of regulatory T cells in long-lasting Graves disease. Via MiXCR, TCRdb re-called the multiplex PCR reads, giving one row per CDR3 protein. This sample has 300,000 to 400,000 distinct CDR3 sequences, with more than 15% found just once. Sequencing was performed on peripheral blood mononuclear cells (PBMCs), taken at new diagnosis, from a patient treated with antithyroid drugs. These receptors were obtained from a female donor with Graves disease. The CDR3 runs from the conserved cysteine through the conserved F or W. A D gene is named only where the DNA matches it firmly. Size tells how often a clone was seen (once, few, many) or the class of an expanded clone, and some rows leave it out.

TRBJ1-1 | TRBV27 | - | many | CASSLGGGGMNTEAFF | TGTGCCAGCAGTTTAGGCGGGGGGGGGATGAACACTGAAGCTTTCTTT
TRBJ2-3 | TRBV20-1 | - | many | CSASGGDRVSVDTQYF | TGCAGTGCTTCAGGGGGGGACAGAGTCTCTGTGGATACGCAGTATTTT
TRBJ2-7 | TRBV2 | - | many | CVTGNSSYEQYF | TGTGTCACAGGGAACAGCTCCTACGAGCAGTACTTC
TRBJ1-5 | TRBV28 | - | many | CASSPRRGGQPQHF | TGTGCCAGCAGCCCTAGGAGGGGTGGGCAGCCCCAGCATTTT
TRBJ2-7 | TRBV27 | TRBD2 | many | CASSTLAGSYEQYF | TGTGCCAGCAGTACTTTAGCGGGCTCCTACGAGCAGTACTTC
TRBJ2-6 | TRBV7-9 | - | - | CASSLLGSGANVLTF | TGTGCCAGCAGCTTACTGGGCTCTGGGGCCAACGTCCTGACTTTC
TRBJ2-3 | TRBV12-3/TRBV12-4 | - | many | CASQEEGITDTQYF | TGTGCCTCCCAGGAGGAGGGGATAACAGATACGCAGTATTTT
TRBJ1-2 | TRBV15 | - | many | CATSRDTTGSNYGYTF | TGTGCCACCAGCAGAGATACAACAGGGAGCAACTATGGCTACACCTTC
TRBJ1-5 | TRBV2 | TRBD1 | - | CASRDRAGQPQHF | TGTGCCAGCAGAGACAGGGCGGGCCAGCCCCAGCATTTT
TRBJ2-1 | TRBV24-1 | TRBD1 | - | CATRGQGSPYNEQFF | TGTGCCACCAGAGGACAGGGGTCCCCCTACAATGAGCAGTTCTTC
TRBJ2-3 | TRBV7-9 | - | many | CASSLTQGGTSTDTQYF | TGTGCCAGCAGCCTCACCCAGGGGGGAACTAGCACAGATACGCAGTATTTT
TRBJ2-6 | TRBV27 | TRBD2 | many | CASTEGLAFGANVLTF | TGTGCCAGCACCGAGGGACTAGCGTTTGGGGCCAACGTCCTGACTTTC
TRBJ2-5 | TRBV28 | TRBD2 | many | CASSEDYSPASGGYQETQYF | TGTGCCAGCAGCGAAGACTACTCCCCTGCTAGCGGGGGTTACCAAGAGACCCAGTACTTC
TRBJ2-3 | TRBV20-1 | - | few | CSVRPRRIRDTQYF | TGCAGTGTCAGACCGCGACGGATTAGAGATACGCAGTATTTT
TRBJ1-2 | TRBV28 | - | - | CASSQTGWEGYTF | TGTGCCAGCAGCCAGACAGGCTGGGAGGGCTACACCTTC
TRBJ2-5 | TRBV12-3/TRBV12-4 | - | few | CASSFSWGEETQYF | TGTGCCAGCAGTTTTAGTTGGGGTGAAGAGACCCAGTACTTC
TRBJ2-1 | TRBV19 | - | many | CASSMDFSSYNEQFF | TGTGCCAGTAGCATGGACTTTAGCTCCTACAATGAGCAGTTCTTC
TRBJ1-1 | TRBV19 | - | many | CASRQGKAFF | TGTGCCAGTAGGCAGGGAAAAGCTTTCTTT
TRBJ1-2 | TRBV2 | - | many | CASKFQDSPQGF | TGTGCCAGCAAATTTCAGGACAGTCCTCAGGGCTTC
TRBJ2-1 | TRBV13 | - | few | CASTLRVSYNEQFF | TGTGCCTCCACCTTACGGGTCTCCTACAATGAGCAGTTCTTC
TRBJ2-5 | TRBV12-3/TRBV12-4 | TRBD2 | many | CASSPGTSGHQETQYF | TGTGCCAGCAGTCCCGGGACTAGCGGCCACCAAGAGACCCAGTACTTC
TRBJ2-1 | TRBV30 | - | many | CAWSVQSEQFF | TGTGCCTGGAGTGTACAGTCTGAGCAGTTCTTC
TRBJ2-3 | TRBV20-1 | - | many | CSARDGTRSTDTQYF | TGCAGTGCTAGAGACGGGACGCGTAGCACAGATACGCAGTATTTT
TRBJ1-1 | TRBV27 | - | - | CASSEGDVTEAFF | TGTGCCAGCAGCGAAGGGGATGTCACTGAAGCTTTCTTT
TRBJ2-3 | TRBV3-1 | TRBD2 | many | CASSRGGLTDTQYF | TGTGCCAGCAGCCGGGGGGGACTAACAGATACGCAGTATTTT
TRBJ2-2 | TRBV5-1 | - | - | CASSLREANTGELFF | TGCGCCAGCAGCTTGCGCGAGGCGAACACCGGGGAGCTGTTTTTT
TRBJ2-7 | TRBV3-1 | TRBD2 | many | CASSPPTRNIAGGPHEQYF | TGTGCCAGCAGCCCTCCAACCCGTAATATAGCGGGAGGGCCCCACGAGCAGTACTTC
TRBJ1-4 | TRBV20-1 | - | few | CSARGVDNEKLFF | TGCAGTGCTAGGGGGGTCGATAATGAAAAACTGTTTTTT
TRBJ2-7 | TRBV6-1 | - | - | CASSEEAGGSYEQYF | TGTGCCAGCAGTGAGGAGGCCGGGGGTTCCTACGAGCAGTACTTC
TRBJ2-7 | TRBV13 | - | - | CASSLTPRVGEQYF | TGTGCCAGCAGCCTGACACCACGGGTTGGCGAGCAGTACTTC
TRBJ2-5 | TRBV27 | - | many | CASSLGVRGGETQYF | TGTGCCAGCAGTTTGGGGGTTCGGGGCGGGGAGACCCAGTACTTC
TRBJ2-5 | TRBV12-3/TRBV12-4 | TRBD2 | many | CASRRGARETQYF | TGTGCCAGCAGGCGGGGGGCGCGTGAGACCCAGTACTTC
TRBJ2-7 | TRBV15 | - | many | CATSKSTRQSSYEQYF | TGTGCCACCAGCAAAAGCACGCGACAGAGCTCCTACGAGCAGTACTTC
TRBJ2-5 | TRBV12-3/TRBV12-4 | - | many | CASSRSSGTQETQYF | TGTGCCAGCAGTAGGTCCTCCGGGACTCAAGAGACCCAGTACTTC
TRBJ2-3 | TRBV7-9 | TRBD2 | many | CASSLAPRLAGVDTQYF | TGTGCCAGCAGCTTAGCGCCGAGACTAGCGGGAGTAGATACGCAGTATTTT
TRBJ2-3 | TRBV5-4 | TRBD2 | many | CASSFGLAESTDTQYF | TGTGCCAGCAGTTTTGGACTAGCGGAGAGCACAGATACGCAGTATTTT
TRBJ2-5 | TRBV6-1 | TRBD2 | - | CASKKAGGGQETQYF | TGTGCCAGCAAAAAAGCGGGAGGGGGTCAAGAGACCCAGTACTTC
TRBJ2-7 | TRBV5-6 | TRBD2 | - | CASSILLAASSYEQYF | TGTGCCAGCAGCATCCTACTAGCGGCCAGCTCCTACGAGCAGTACTTC
TRBJ2-5 | TRBV29-1 | - | many | CSGSLSQETQYF | TGCAGCGGTTCCTTAAGCCAAGAGACCCAGTACTTC
TRBJ1-5 | TRBV28 | - | - | CASSLSEFYGFIDQPQHF | TGTGCCAGCAGTTTATCAGAGTTTTACGGCTTCATTGACCAGCCCCAGCATTTT
TRBJ1-1 | TRBV29-1 | - | many | CSVEPGGPEAFF | TGCAGCGTTGAACCGGGTGGGCCTGAAGCTTTCTTT
TRBJ2-1 | TRBV19 | - | many | CASIPQDSPYNEQFF | TGTGCCAGTATTCCTCAGGACAGCCCCTACAATGAGCAGTTCTTC
TRBJ2-7 | TRBV3-1 | TRBD2 | many | CASSRGTSGSYEQYF | TGTGCCAGCAGCCGAGGGACTAGCGGGAGTTACGAGCAGTACTTC
TRBJ2-3 | TRBV7-8 | TRBD2 | many | CASSTGTSGRTYTQYF | TGTGCCAGCAGCACGGGGACTAGCGGGAGAACTTATACGCAGTATTTT
TRBJ2-5 | TRBV7-9 | TRBD2 | once | CASSFSIASGGVGTQYF | TGTGCCAGCAGCTTTAGCATAGCTAGCGGAGGGGTGGGGACCCAGTACTTC
TRBJ2-1 | TRBV7-2 | - | many | CASSPARDLPRFF | TGTGCCAGCAGCCCGGCCCGGGACCTCCCTAGATTCTTC
TRBJ2-7 | TRBV30 | - | - | CAWIQNPYEQYF | TGTGCCTGGATACAGAACCCCTACGAGCAGTACTTC
TRBJ1-1 | TRBV6-1 | - | many | CASLDRNTEAFF | TGTGCCAGCCTTGACAGGAACACTGAAGCTTTCTTT
TRBJ1-5 | TRBV24-1 | TRBD1 | many | CATSDDTGTVNQPQHF | TGTGCCACCAGTGATGATACCGGGACAGTAAATCAGCCCCAGCATTTT
TRBJ2-7 | TRBV6-5 | TRBD2 | many | CASSYRLAGNEQYF | TGTGCCAGCAGTTACCGACTAGCGGGGAACGAGCAGTACTTC